This T cell receptor (beta chain) was documented in a study of T-cell memory formation after mild COVID-19. The wider study: In these data, TCR clusters were largely donor specific.

The sample holds a few counts of this clonotype. What it binds is not known. V was trimmed by 2 bases and J by 0 bases, leaving 8 bases between them. The V gene's germline CDR1 is SGHRS and CDR2 YFSETQ. The CDR3 runs 14 residues. Constant-segment primers served in 5'RACE that generated TCR alpha and TCR beta cDNA libraries bearing sample barcodes and UMIs. One entry per CDR3 protein results from TCRdb running MiXCR on the 5' RACE reads. Of approximately 270,000 distinct CDR3 sequences in the sample, about a sixth were seen once. Study findings and constraints: Shrinking CD4+ clones were chiefly CM and EM; CD8+ ones were chiefly EMRA.

This TCR derives from a young man who had mild COVID-19 (a few samples of this study predate the infection). Cell type and time point are not known. The sample comprised PBMCs or a T cell subset sorted from them (not recorded which). The chain is built from TRBV5-1 and TRBJ1-2, with D maybe TRBD1 (6 bases). This CDR3 is CASSFWTANYGYTF. As DNA, the CDR3 is TGCGCCAGCAGCTTCTGGACAGCTAACTATGGCTACACCTTC.